The clone carrying this TCR beta chain was seen a few times. The antigen is unknown. The CDR3 does not end in the conserved phenylalanine or tryptophan, so this is likely a read error. Then a second PCR, running roughly 7 to 11 cycles, was carried out with a sample-barcoded 5' primer and a J-beta primer mix. TCRdb itself ran the 5' RACE reads through MiXCR, one entry per CDR3 protein. This table has 1.5 million to 2 million distinct CDR3 sequences, 28% appearing once. The CDR3 runs to 15 residues. Between the trimmed V and J ends, which lost 2 bases and 7 bases, there was a span of 17 bases. Germline CDR1 KGHSH, CDR2 LQKENI. The study drew donors from healthy Caucasian individuals in Russia aged about 6 to 95. This specimen comes from a study of blood T cells in healthy people across ages. The study's findings and limits: With age, beta diversity per million T cells declined roughly linearly, significantly by 40. A conclusive naive versus antigen-experienced comparison was prevented by the unsorted PBMCs. Possibly, changes in expanded clonotypes were confounded because donor CMV status was unknown.

V and J are TRBV18 and TRBJ2-5; weak D call: TRBD1 (6 bases). Sequencing input: blood. The TCR was taken from a woman aged 25 to 45 in good health. The CDR3 reads CASSPGTGRRGTQYL. The CDR3 DNA reads as TGTGCCAGCTCACCAGGAACAGGGCGAAGGGGGACCCAGTACTTA.